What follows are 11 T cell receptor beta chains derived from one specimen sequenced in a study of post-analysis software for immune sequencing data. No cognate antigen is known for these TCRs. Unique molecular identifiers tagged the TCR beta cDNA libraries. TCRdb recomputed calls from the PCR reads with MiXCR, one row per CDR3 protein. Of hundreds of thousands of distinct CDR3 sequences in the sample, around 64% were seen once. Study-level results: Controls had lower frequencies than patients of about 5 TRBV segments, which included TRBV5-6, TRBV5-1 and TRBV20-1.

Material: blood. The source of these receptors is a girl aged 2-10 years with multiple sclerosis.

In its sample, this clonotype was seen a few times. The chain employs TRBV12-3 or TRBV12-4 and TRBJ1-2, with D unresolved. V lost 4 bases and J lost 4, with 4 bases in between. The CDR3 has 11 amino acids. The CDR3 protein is CASSSFYGYTF. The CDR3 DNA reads TGTGCCAGCAGTTCTTTCTATGGCTACACCTTC.

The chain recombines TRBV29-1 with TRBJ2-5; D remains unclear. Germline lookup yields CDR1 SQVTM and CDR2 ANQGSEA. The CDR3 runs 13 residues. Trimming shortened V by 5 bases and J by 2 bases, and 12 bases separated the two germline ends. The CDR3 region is CSVCGSDQETQYF. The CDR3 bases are TGCAGCGTTTGTGGGTCAGATCAAGAGACCCAGTACTTC.

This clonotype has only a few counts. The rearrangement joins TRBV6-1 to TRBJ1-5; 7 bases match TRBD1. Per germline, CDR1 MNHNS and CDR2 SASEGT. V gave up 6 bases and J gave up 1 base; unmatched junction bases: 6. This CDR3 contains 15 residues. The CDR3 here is CASSWTGKSNQPQHF. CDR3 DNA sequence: TGTGCCAGCAGCTGGACAGGAAAAAGCAATCAGCCCCAGCATTTT.

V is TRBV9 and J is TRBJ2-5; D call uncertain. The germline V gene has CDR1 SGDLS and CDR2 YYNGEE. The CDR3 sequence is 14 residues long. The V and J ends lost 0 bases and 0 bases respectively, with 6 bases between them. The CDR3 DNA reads TGTGCCAGCAGCGTAGGAGCGTACCAAGAGACCCAGTACTTC. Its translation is CASSVGAYQETQYF. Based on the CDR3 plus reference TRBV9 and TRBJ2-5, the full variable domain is DSGVTQTPKHLITATGQRVTLRCSPRSGDLSVYWYQQSLDQGLQFLIQYYNGEERAKGNILERFSAQQFPDLHSELNLSSLELGDSALYFCASSVGAYQETQYFGPGTRLLVL.

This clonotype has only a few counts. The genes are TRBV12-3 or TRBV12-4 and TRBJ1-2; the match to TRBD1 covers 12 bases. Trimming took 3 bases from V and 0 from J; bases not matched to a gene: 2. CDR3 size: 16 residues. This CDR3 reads CASSLGQGASNYGYTF. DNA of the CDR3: TGTGCCAGCAGTTTGGGACAGGGGGCATCTAACTATGGCTACACCTTC.

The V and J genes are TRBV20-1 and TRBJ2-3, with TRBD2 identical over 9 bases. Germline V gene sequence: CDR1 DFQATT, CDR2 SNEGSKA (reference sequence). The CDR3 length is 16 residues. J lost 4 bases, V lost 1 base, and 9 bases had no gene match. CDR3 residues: CSARGRGLAGPDTQYF. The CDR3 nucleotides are TGCAGTGCTAGAGGTAGGGGTCTAGCGGGACCAGATACGCAGTATTTT.

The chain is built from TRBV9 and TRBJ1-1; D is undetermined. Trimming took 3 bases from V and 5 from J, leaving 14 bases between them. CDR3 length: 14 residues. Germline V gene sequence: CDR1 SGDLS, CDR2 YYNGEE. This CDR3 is CASSADGWGTEAFF. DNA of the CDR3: TGTGCCAGCAGCGCCGACGGGTGGGGTACTGAAGCTTTCTTT.

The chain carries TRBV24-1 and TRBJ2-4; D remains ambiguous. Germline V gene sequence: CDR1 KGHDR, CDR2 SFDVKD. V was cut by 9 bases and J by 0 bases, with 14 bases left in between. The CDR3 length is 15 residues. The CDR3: CATFGLQLAKNIQYF. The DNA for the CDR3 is TGTGCCACCTTTGGCCTCCAACTAGCCAAAAACATTCAGTACTTC.

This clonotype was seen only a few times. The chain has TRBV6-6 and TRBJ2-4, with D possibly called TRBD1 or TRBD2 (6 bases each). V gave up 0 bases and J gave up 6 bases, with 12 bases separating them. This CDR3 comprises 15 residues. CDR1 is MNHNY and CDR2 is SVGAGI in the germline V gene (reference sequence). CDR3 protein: CASSYSSGAGNIQYF. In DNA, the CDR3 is TGTGCCAGCAGTTACTCGTCGGGGGCGGGAAACATTCAGTACTTC.

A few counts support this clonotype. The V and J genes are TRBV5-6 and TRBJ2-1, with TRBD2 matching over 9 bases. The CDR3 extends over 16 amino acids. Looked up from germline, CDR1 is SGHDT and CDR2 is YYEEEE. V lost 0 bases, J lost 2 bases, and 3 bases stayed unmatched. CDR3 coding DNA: TGTGCCAGCAGCTTGGCGGGCGGGAGGGCCTACAATGAGCAGTTCTTC. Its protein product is CASSLAGGRAYNEQFF.

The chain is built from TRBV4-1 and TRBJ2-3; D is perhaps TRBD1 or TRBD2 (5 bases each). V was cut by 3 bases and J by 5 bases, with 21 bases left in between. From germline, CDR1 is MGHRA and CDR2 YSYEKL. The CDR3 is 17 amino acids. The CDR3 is CASSQGRRWARGDTQYF. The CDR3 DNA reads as TGCGCCAGCAGCCAGGGACGGAGATGGGCCCGCGGAGATACGCAGTATTTT.